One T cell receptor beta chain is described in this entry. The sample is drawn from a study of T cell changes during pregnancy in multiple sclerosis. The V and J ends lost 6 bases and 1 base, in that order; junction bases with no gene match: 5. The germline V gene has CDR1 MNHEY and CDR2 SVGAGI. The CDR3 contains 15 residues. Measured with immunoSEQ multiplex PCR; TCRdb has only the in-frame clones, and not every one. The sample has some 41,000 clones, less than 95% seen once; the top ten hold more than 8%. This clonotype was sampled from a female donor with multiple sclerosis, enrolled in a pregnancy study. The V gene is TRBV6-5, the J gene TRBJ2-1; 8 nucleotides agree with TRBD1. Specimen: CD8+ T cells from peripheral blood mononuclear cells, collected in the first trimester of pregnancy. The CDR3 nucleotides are TGTGCCAGCAGCCCAGGGGGCTGGTCCTACAATGAGCAGTTCTTC. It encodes CASSPGGWSYNEQFF.